This note documents a single TCR beta chain sequence. This clonotype has a handful of counts. This clone's antigen is unknown. The sample holds no much larger clone one base away, and base qualities are not on file. This sample is drawn from a study of human T cells and chemical hapten exposure (dated by TCRdb to the early 2020s). Regarding the research as a whole: For sensitization, 2% DPC in acetone was applied to a roughly 2 cm by roughly 2 cm area of upper inner arm skin. Throughout the roughly 25-week study period, patients were also given weekly therapeutic DPC doses on the scalp. Patch tests used Finn chambers with 0.01% DPC on the upper back, scored after 6 days by International Contact Dermatitis Research Group standards. The patient cohort, mostly female, included alopecia areata with under or over 50% scalp involvement, alopecia totalis and alopecia universalis. The libraries were sequenced as a pool, and the TCR yield per sample differed mostly because of small variations in library volumes within the pool. The study tracked peripheral blood TCR repertoire changes in vivo during primary and secondary sensitization to the hapten diphenylcyclopropenone (DPC) in alopecia patients. Blood was sampled from patients pre-sensitization (week 0) and at 2, 6 and about 24 weeks after DPC sensitization. Blood for TCR sequencing was provided by twenty-nine alopecia patients at one to four time points (pre-sensitization, 2, 6 and 24 weeks).

In the paper's terms, the time point label means: patch test 1, 2 weeks after DPC sensitization. The label giving this sample's treatment or condition can be read as: therapeutic diphenylcyclopropenone sensitization with weekly scalp DPC. At each patch-test visit, blood was drawn before the patch test was applied. To be eligible, patients had to be aged 18 to 70, diagnosed with alopecia and judged suitable for DPC therapy, while pregnant patients were excluded. Total RNA was isolated from unfractionated whole blood collected in Tempus Blood RNA tubes. Overall study outcomes, separate from this receptor: Expanded TCRs formed significantly more large CDR3 similarity clusters than pre-sensitization or healthy control sets, consistent with antigen-driven responses. Repeated subsampling changed both the strength of the expansion versus patch-test correlation and the threshold at which that correlation became significant. Because all patients had alopecia, a presumed autoimmune disease, the immune response of the patients might differ from that of healthy individuals. A positive correlation was found between the number of PT1 expanded TCRs and patch test score, with significance reached at thresholds 8, 16 and 32 but not 4. The number of TCRs above 1 in 1000 frequency did not change with DPC sensitization; there was no evidence of global repertoire structure alterations.

Clipping removes 6 bases from V and 5 bases from J, with 6 as the unmatched junction base count. From the cysteine through the phenylalanine, the CDR3 covers 13 amino acids. The retained sequence is limited to the CDR3, 39 bases, with the frame set at the first base. The germline V gene yields MNHEY for CDR1 and SVGAGI for CDR2. Library creation used RACE. Instrument on record: NextSeq 500. During library preparation, unique molecular identifiers were attached to individual cDNA molecules so that TCRs could be counted in a quantitative, reproducible way. Each blood RNA sample was used to sequence both TCR alpha and TCR beta chains. The original pipeline was this. A median of roughly 98,000 TCRs per sample was observed, with a range of about 20,000 to 750,000. The Decombinator software suite was used to annotate V, J and CDR3 in the TCR reads. Every sample was subsampled to the same number of TCRs (28,000) for the PS versus PT1 abundance plots. TCRs were defined as expanded if absent before sensitization and observed at least eight times at the 2-week time point. The public sequencing data were trimmed at Q25 with fastp and processed into clonotypes with MiXCR by TCRdb, which kept only in-frame beta chains. Under each unique CDR3 protein, matching rows form one entry showing the most common genes and DNA. The V and J calls follow TCRdb's processing rather than the paper's. Counted in this sample were roughly 120,000 distinct CDR3 sequences; about an eighth of them appeared once. Over 1.1% of the sample is taken by the ten largest.

This receptor was obtained from a woman in her forties or fifties with alopecia areata. Some clones in this sample may be carry-over from other donors' samples. This sample comprised whole blood, obtained in connection with sensitization to the hapten diphenylcyclopropenone (DPC). Recombination joined TRBV6-5 with TRBJ1-1, with 7 bases matching TRBD1. The sequence in DNA is TGTGCCAGCAGAGACAGGGAGGGTACTGAAGCTTTCTTT. This gives the protein CASRDREGTEAFF.